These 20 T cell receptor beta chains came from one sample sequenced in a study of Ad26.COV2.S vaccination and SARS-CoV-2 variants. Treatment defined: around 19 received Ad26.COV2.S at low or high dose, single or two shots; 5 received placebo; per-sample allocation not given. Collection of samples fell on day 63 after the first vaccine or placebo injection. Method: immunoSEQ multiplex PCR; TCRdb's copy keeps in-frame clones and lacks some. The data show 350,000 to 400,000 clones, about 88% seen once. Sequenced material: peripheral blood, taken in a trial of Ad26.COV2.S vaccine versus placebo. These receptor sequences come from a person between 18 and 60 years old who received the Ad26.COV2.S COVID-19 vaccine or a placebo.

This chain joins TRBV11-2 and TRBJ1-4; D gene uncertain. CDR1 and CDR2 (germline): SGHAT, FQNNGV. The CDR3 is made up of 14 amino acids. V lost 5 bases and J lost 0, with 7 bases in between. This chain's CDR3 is CASSLGTTNEKLFF. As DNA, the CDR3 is TGTGCCAGCAGCCTTGGAACAACTAATGAAAAACTGTTTTTT.

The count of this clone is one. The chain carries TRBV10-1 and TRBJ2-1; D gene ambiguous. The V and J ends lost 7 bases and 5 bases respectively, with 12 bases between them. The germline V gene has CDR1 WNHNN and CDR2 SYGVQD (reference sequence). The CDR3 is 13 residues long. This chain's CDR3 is CASIIMPDNEQFF. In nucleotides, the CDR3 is TGCGCCAGCATAATTATGCCGGACAATGAGCAGTTCTTC.

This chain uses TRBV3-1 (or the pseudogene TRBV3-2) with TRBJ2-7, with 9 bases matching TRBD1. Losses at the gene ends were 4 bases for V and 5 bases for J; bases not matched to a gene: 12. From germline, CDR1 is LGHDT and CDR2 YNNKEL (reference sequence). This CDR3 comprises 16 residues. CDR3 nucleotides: TGTGCCAGCAGCCCCCCCGCGGGGACAGGGTACCACGAGCAGTACTTC. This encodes CASSPPAGTGYHEQYF.

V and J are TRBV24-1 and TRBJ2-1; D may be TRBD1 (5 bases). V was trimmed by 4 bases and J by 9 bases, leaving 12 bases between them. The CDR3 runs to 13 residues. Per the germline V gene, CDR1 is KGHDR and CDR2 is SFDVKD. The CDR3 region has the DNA TGTGCCACCAGTGACCTGGACAAGGTTGAGCAGTTCTTC. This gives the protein CATSDLDKVEQFF.

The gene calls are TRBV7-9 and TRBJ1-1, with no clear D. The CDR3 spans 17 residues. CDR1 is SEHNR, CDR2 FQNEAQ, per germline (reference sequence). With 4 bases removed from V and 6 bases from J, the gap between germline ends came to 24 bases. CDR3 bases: TGTGCCAGCAGCTCCAAGGGATTCGGAGGTTTAGGTGCTGAAGCTTTCTTT. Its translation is CASSSKGFGGLGAEAFF.

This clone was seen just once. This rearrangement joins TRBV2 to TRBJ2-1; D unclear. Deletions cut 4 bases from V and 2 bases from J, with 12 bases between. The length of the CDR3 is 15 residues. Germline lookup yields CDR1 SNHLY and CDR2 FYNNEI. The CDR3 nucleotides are TGTGCCAGCAGTGTTAGGGCGGCCACCTACAATGAGCAGTTCTTC. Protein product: CASSVRAATYNEQFF.

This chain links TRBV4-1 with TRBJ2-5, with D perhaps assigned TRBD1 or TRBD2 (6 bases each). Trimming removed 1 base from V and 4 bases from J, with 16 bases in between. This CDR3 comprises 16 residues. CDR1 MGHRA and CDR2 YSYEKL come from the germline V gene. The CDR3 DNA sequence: TGCGCCAGCAGCCAAGTCCAAGGGGGGCCGGGAGAGACCCAGTACTTC. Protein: CASSQVQGGPGETQYF.

CDR3 DNA sequence: TGTGCCAGCAGGACAGGGGGCTCACCCCTCCACTTT. Protein product: CASRTGGSPLHF. The J gene is TRBJ1-6, the V gene TRBV6-5; 10 nucleotides align to TRBD1. CDR3 length equals 12 residues. Germline V CDR1 and CDR2: MNHEY, SVGAGI. Trimming cost V 6 bases and J 10 bases; bases outside gene matches: 0.

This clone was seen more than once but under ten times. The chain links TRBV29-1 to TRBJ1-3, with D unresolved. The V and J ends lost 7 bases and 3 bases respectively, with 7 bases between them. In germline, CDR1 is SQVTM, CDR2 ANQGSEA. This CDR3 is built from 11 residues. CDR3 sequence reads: CSARLGNTIYF. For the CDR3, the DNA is TGCAGCGCCAGACTTGGAAACACCATATATTTT.

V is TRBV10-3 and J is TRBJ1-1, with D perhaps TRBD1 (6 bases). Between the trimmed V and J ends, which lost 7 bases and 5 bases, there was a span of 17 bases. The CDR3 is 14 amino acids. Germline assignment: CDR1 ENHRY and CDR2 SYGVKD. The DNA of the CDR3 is TGTGCCATCACCCAGGCCGGGGGCATGACTGAAGCTTTCTTT. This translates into CAITQAGGMTEAFF.

The CDR3 loop reads CASSLELEETQYF. The CDR3, as DNA: TGTGCCAGCAGCTTAGAACTAGAGGAGACCCAGTACTTC. The chain has TRBV7-8 and TRBJ2-5; D may be TRBD2 (5 bases). CDR3 length: 13 residues. V was shortened by 1 base and J by 5 bases, with 8 bases between the two germline ends. Looked up from germline, CDR1 is SGHVS and CDR2 is FQNEAQ.

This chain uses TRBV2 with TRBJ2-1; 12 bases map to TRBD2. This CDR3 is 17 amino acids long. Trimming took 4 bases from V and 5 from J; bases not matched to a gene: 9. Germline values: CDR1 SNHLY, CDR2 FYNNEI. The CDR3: CASSAWASGRVDNEQFF. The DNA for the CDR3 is TGTGCCAGCAGTGCCTGGGCTAGCGGGAGGGTGGACAATGAGCAGTTCTTC.

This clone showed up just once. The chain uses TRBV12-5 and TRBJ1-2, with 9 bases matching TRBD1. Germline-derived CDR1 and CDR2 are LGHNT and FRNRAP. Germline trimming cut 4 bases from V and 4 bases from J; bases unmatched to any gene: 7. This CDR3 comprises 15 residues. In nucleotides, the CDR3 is TGTGCTAGTGGTTCTCCGGGACAGGGTCGCTATGGCTACACCTTC. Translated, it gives CASGSPGQGRYGYTF.

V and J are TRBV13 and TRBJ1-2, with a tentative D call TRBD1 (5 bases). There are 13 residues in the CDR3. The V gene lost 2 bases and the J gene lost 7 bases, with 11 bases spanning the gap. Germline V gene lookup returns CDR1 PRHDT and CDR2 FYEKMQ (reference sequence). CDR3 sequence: CASSLQGSGGYTF. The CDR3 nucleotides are TGTGCCAGCAGCTTACAGGGCTCGGGTGGCTACACCTTC.

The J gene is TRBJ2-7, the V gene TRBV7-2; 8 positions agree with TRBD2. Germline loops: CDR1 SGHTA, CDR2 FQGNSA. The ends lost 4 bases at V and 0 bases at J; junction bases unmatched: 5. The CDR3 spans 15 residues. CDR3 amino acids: CASSSRTSSSYEQYF. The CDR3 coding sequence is TGTGCCAGCAGCTCCAGGACTAGCTCCTCCTACGAGCAGTACTTC.

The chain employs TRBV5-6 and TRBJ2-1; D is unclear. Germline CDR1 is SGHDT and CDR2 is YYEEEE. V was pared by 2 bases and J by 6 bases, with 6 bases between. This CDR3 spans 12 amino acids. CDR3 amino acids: CASSLMPNEQFF. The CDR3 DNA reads TGTGCCAGCAGCTTAATGCCCAATGAGCAGTTCTTC.

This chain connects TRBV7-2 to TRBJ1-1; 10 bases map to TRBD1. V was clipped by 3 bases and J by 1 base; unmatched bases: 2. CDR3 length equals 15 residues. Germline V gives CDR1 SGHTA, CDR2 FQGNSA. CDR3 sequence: CASSFDRGRNTEAFF. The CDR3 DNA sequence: TGTGCCAGCAGCTTTGACAGGGGGCGGAACACTGAAGCTTTCTTT.

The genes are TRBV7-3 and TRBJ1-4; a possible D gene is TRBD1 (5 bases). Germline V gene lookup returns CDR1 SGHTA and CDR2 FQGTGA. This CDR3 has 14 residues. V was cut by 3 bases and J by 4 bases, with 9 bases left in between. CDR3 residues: CASSFDSHNEKLFF. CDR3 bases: TGTGCCAGCAGCTTTGACAGCCATAATGAAAAACTGTTTTTT. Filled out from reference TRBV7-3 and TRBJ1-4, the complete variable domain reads GAGVSQTPSNKVTEKGKYVELRCDPISGHTALYWYRQSLGQGPEFLIYFQGTGAADDSGLPNDRFFAVRPEGSVSTLKIQRTERGDSAVYLCASSFDSHNEKLFFGSGTQLSVL.

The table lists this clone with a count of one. The CDR3 coding sequence is TGTGCCAGCAGCAGACGGATGAACACTGAAGCTTTCTTT. Encoded protein: CASSRRMNTEAFF. The genes are TRBV28 and TRBJ1-1; D is unresolved. This CDR3 is built from 13 residues. Trimming stripped 6 bases from V and 0 bases from J, with 8 bases between. Germline-derived CDR1 and CDR2 are MDHEN and SYDVKM. Full variable domain (rest looked up from reference TRBV28 and TRBJ1-1): DVKVTQSSRYLVKRTGEKVFLECVQDMDHENMFWYRQDPGLGLRLIYFSYDVKMKEKGDIPEGYSVSREKKERFSLILESASTNQTSMYLCASSRRMNTEAFFGQGTRLTVV.

This CDR3 is CASSELAHSTDTQYF. The CDR3 DNA sequence: TGTGCCAGCAGTGAACTAGCGCATAGCACAGATACGCAGTATTTT. The chain joins TRBV6-1 to TRBJ2-3; tentative D call: TRBD2 (6 bases). Trimming removed 2 bases from V and 0 bases from J, with 9 bases in between. CDR3 length: 15 amino acids. CDR1 is MNHNS and CDR2 is SASEGT in the germline V gene.